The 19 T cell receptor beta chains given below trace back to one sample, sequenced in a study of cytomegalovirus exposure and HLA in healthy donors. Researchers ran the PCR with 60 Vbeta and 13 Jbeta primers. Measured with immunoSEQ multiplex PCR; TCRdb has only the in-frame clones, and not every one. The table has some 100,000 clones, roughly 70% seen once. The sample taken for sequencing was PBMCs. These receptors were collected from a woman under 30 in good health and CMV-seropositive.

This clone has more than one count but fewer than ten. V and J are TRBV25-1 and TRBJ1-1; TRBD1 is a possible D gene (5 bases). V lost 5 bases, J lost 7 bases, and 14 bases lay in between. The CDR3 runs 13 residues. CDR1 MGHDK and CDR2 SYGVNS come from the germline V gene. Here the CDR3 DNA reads TGTGCCAGCAGTCCCCCAGCAGGGCGTGAAGCTTTCTTT. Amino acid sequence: CASSPPAGREAFF.

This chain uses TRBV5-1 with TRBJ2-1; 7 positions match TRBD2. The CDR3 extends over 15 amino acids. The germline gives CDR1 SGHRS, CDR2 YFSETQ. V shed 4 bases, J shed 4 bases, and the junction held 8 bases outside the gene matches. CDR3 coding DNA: TGCGCCAGCAGCCCAACTAGCGACGGGTACAATGAGCAGTTCTTC. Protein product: CASSPTSDGYNEQFF. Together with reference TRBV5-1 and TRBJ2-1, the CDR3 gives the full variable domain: KAGVTQTPRYLIKTRGQQVTLSCSPISGHRSVSWYQQTPGQGLQFLFEYFSETQRNKGNFPGRFSGRQFSNSRSEMNVSTLELGDSALYLCASSPTSDGYNEQFFGPGTRLTVL.

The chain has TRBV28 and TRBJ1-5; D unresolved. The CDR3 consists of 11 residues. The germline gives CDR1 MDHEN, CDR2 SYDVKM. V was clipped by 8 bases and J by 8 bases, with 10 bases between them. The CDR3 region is CASPLGKPQHF. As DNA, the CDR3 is TGTGCCAGCCCTCTCGGGAAGCCCCAGCATTTT.

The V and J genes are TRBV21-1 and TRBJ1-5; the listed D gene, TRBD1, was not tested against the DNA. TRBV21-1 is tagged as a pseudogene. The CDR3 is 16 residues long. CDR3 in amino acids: CASSKEGGQGNQPQHF. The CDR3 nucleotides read TGTGCCAGCAGCAAAGAAGGGGGACAGGGCAATCAGCCCCAGCATTTT.

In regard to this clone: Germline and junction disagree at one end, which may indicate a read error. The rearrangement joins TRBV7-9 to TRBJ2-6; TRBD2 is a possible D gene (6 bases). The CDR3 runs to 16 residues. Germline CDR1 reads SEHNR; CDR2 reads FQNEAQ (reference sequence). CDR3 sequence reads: CSSSLGGLSGANVLTF. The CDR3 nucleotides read TGTTCCAGCAGCTTAGGAGGGCTCTCTGGGGCCAACGTCCTGACTTTC.

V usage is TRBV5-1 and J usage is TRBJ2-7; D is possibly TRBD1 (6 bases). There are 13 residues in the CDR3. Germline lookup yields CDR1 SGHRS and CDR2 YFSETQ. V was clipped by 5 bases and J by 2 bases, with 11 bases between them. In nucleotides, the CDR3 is TGCGCCAGCAGGCTAGGACAGACCTACGAGCAGTACTTC. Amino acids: CASRLGQTYEQYF.

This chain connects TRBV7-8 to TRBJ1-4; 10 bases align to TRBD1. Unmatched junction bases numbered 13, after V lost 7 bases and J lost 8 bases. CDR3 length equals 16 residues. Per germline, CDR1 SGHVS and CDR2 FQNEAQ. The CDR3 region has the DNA TGTGCCAGCACCCTAGTGAGGGGACAGGGGATGGAAAAACTGTTTTTT. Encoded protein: CASTLVRGQGMEKLFF.

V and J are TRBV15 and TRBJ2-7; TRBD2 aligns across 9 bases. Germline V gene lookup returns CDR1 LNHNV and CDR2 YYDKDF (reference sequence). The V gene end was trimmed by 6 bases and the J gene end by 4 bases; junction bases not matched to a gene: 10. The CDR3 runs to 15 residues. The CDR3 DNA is TGTGCCACCAGTAAGGGAGGGACTAGCAGTTACGAGCAGTACTTC. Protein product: CATSKGGTSSYEQYF.

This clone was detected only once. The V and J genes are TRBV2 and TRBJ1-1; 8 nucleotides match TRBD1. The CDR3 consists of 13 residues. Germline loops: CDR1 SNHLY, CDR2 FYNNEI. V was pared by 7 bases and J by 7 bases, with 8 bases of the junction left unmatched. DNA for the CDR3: TGTGCCAGCACCGTTGACAGGGGTTATGAAGCTTTCTTT. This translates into CASTVDRGYEAFF. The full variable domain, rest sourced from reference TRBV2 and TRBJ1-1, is EPEVTQTPSHQVTQMGQEVILRCVPISNHLYFYWYRQILGQKVEFLVSFYNNEISEKSEIFDDQFSVERPDGSNFTLKIRSTKLEDSAMYFCASTVDRGYEAFFGQGTRLTVV.

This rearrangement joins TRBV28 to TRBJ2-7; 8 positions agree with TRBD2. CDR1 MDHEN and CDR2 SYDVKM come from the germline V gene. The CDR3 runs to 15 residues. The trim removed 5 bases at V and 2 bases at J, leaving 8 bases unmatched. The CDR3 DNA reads TGTGCCAGCAGTCCCAGCGGGAGTGGTGCCTACGAGCAGTACTTC. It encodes CASSPSGSGAYEQYF.

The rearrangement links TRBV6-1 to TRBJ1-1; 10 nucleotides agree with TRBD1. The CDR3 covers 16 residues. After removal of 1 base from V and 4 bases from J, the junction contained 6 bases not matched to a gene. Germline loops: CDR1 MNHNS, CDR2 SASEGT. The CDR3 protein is CASSEEDRGFTTEAFF. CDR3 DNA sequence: TGTGCCAGCAGTGAAGAGGACAGGGGGTTCACCACTGAAGCTTTCTTT.

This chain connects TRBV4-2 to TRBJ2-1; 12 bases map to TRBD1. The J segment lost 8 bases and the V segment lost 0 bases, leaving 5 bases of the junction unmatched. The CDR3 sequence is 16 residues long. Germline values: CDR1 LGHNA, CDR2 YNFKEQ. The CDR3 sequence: CASSQEEGQGADEQFF. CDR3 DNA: TGTGCCAGCAGCCAAGAGGAGGGACAGGGGGCCGATGAGCAGTTCTTC.

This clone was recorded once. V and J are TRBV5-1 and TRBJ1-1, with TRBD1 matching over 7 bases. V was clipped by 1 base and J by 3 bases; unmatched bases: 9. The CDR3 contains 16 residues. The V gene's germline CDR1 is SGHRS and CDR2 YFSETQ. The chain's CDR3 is CASSLLGGGSDTEAFF. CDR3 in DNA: TGCGCCAGCAGCTTGTTAGGGGGCGGATCGGACACTGAAGCTTTCTTT.

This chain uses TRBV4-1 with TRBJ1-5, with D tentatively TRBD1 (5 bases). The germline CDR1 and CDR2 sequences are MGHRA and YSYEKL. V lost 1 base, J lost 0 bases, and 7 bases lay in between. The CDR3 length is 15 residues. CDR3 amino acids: CASSQATGSNQPQHF. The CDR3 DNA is TGCGCCAGCAGCCAAGCTACAGGTAGCAATCAGCCCCAGCATTTT.

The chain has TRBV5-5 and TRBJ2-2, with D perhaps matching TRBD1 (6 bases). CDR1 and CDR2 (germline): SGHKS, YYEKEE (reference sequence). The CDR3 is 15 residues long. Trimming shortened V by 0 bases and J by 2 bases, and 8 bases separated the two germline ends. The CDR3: CASSLGGRNTGELFF. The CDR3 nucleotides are TGTGCCAGCAGCTTGGGGGGGCGTAACACCGGGGAGCTGTTTTTT. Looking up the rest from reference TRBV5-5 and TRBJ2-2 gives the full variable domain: DAGVTQSPTHLIKTRGQQVTLRCSPISGHKSVSWYQQVLGQGPQFIFQYYEKEERGRGNFPDRFSARQFPNYSSELNVNALLLGDSALYLCASSLGGRNTGELFFGEGSRLTVL.

CDR3 bases: TGTGCCAGCAGCCGACCTAGGCGGACTAGCGGGAACGTGAGCTCCTACAATGAGCAGTTCTTC. This encodes CASSRPRRTSGNVSSYNEQFF. This chain connects TRBV7-3 to TRBJ2-1, with 12 bases aligning to TRBD2. The CDR3 is 21 amino acids. CDR1 is SGHTA and CDR2 is FQGTGA in the germline V gene. V lost 5 bases and J lost 0; bases outside the gene matches: 17. Using reference TRBV7-3 and TRBJ2-1 for the parts outside the CDR3, the full variable domain is GAGVSQTPSNKVTEKGKYVELRCDPISGHTALYWYRQSLGQGPEFLIYFQGTGAADDSGLPNDRFFAVRPEGSVSTLKIQRTERGDSAVYLCASSRPRRTSGNVSSYNEQFFGPGTRLTVL.

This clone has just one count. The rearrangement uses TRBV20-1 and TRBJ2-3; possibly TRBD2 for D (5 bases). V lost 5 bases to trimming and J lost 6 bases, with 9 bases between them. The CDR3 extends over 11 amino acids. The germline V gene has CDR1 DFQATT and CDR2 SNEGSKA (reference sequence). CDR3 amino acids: CSALDSDTQYF. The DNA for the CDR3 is TGCAGTGCTTTGGACTCCGATACGCAGTATTTT.

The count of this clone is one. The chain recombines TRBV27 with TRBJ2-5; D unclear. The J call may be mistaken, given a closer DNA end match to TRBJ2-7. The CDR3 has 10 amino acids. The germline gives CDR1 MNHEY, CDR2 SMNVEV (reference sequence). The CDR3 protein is CASGDYEQYF. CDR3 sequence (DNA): TGTGCCAGCGGGGACTACGAGCAGTACTTC.

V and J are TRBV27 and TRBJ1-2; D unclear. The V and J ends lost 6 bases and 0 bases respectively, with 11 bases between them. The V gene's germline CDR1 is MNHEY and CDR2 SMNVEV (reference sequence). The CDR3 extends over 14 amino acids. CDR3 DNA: TGTGCCAGCAGACCCGGCGGAACTAACTATGGCTACACCTTC. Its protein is CASRPGGTNYGYTF.